The sequence of this T cell receptor (beta chain) was determined in a study of blood T cell repertoires in COVID-19. At the level of the study: The origin of the acute and convalescent COVID-19 samples was the United States, Italy and Spain. The analysed material was cDNA or gDNA that came from T cells, B-cell-depleted T cells, or PBMCs.

Germline V lookup: CDR1 LGHDT, CDR2 YNNKEL (reference sequence). Trimming removed 1 base from V and 5 bases from J, with 15 bases in between. The CDR3 consists of 16 residues. Source study methods: Estimation of nucleated cell counts relied on the amplification of reference gene primers. Assay: immunoSEQ multiplex PCR; the TCRdb copy retains only in-frame clones and omits some. V and J calls and clone size are those listed in that table; D and trimming were worked out from the DNA. Here the sample spans some 98,000 clones, 82% being singletons. The sequence derives from a man between 65 and 85 years old with active or convalescent COVID-19. The chain employs TRBV3-1 (or the pseudogene TRBV3-2) and TRBJ1-3; D remains unclear. The specimen was peripheral blood. The CDR3 sequence: CASSQGEVLNRNTIYF. The DNA of the CDR3 is TGTGCCAGCAGCCAAGGGGAGGTGTTGAATAGAAACACCATATATTTT.